Included here is one TCR beta chain sequence, with context. The sample belongs to a study of blood T cell repertoires in COVID-19. CDR3 length: 12 residues. V lost 1 base to trimming and J lost 8 bases, with 5 bases between them. Germline assignment: CDR1 SGHAT and CDR2 FQNNGV. The method was immunoSEQ multiplex PCR; TCRdb's version includes in-frame clones alone and lacks a portion of them. The table includes roughly 200,000 clones, about 85% detected once. The specimen sequenced was peripheral blood. The origin of this receptor is a human donor in a cohort sampled during active COVID-19. V and J are TRBV11-2 and TRBJ1-4; D remains ambiguous. CDR3 in amino acids: CASSLVSEKLFF. As DNA, the CDR3 is TGTGCCAGCAGCTTAGTAAGCGAAAAACTGTTTTTT.